The clone carrying this T cell receptor beta chain was seen at least ten times. TCRdb called the 5' RACE reads again in MiXCR, with one record for every CDR3 protein. The repertoire has fewer than 200,000 distinct CDR3 sequences, about 20% of them found once; the top ten carry roughly 4.5%. The data derive from a study of CD8 T cells in ankylosing spondylitis. In germline, CDR1 is ENHRY, CDR2 SYGVKD. The length of the CDR3 is 16 residues. V lost 2 bases to trimming and J lost 4 bases, with 17 bases between them. The material sequenced was blood, either unsorted or a sorted T cell fraction (not recorded which). The receptor was isolated from a male donor between 5 and 29 years old with ankylosing spondylitis or in good health (not recorded which). This chain links TRBV10-3 with TRBJ1-2; TRBD1 might be the D (6 bases). CDR3 sequence reads: CAISEAGTPGAYGYTF. The CDR3 region has the DNA TGTGCCATCAGTGAGGCCGGGACCCCGGGGGCCTATGGCTACACCTTC.